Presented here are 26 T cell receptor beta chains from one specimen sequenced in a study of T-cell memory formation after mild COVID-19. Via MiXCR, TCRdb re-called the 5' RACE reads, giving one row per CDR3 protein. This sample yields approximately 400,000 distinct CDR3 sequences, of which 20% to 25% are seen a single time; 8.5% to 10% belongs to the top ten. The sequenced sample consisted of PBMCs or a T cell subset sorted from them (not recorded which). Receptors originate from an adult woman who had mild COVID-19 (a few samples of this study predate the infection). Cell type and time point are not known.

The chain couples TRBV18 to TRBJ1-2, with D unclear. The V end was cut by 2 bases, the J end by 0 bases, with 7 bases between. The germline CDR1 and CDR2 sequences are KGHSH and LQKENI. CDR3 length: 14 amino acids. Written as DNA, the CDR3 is TGTGCCAGCTCACCATTCCCCACTAACTATGGCTACACCTTC. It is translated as CASSPFPTNYGYTF.

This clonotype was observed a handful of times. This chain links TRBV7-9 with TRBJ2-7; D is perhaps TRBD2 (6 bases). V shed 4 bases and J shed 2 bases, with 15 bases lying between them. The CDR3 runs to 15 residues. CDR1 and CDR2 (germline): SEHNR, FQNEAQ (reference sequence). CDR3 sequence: CASSSDGGSAYEQYF. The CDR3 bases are TGTGCCAGCAGCTCGGATGGGGGGAGCGCCTACGAGCAGTACTTC.

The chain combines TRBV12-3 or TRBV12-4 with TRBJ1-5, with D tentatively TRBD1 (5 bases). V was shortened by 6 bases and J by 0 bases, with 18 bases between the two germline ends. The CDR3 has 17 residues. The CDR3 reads CASSPTQTVYSNQPQHF. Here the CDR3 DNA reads TGTGCCAGCAGCCCTACACAGACAGTTTATAGCAATCAGCCCCAGCATTTT.

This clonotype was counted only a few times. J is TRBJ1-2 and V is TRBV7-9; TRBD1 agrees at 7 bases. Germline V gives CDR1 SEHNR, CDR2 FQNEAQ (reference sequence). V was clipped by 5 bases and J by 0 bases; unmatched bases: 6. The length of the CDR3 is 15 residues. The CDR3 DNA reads TGTGCCAGCAGCCAATGGGACAGTTCTAACTATGGCTACACCTTC. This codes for CASSQWDSSNYGYTF.

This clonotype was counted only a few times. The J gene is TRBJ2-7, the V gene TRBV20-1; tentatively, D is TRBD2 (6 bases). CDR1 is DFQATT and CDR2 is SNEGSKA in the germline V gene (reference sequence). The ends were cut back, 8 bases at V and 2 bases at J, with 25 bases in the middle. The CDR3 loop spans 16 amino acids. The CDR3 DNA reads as TGCAGTCTAACCAGAGCCGGGGGAGGCCTTACCTACGAGCAGTACTTC. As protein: CSLTRAGGGLTYEQYF.

The CDR3 sequence is CASSEALMAVYGYTF. As DNA, the CDR3 is TGTGCCAGCAGTGAAGCGCTTATGGCAGTCTACGGCTACACCTTC. The chain carries TRBV2 and TRBJ1-2; D uncertain. V dropped 0 bases and J dropped 8 bases, with 16 bases sitting between them. CDR1 SNHLY and CDR2 FYNNEI come from the germline V gene. The CDR3 is 15 residues long.

The CDR3 protein is CASSYSFFGVGYGYTF. CDR3 in DNA: TGTGCCAGCAGTTACTCGTTTTTCGGGGTTGGCTATGGCTACACCTTC. The chain is built from TRBV6-5 and TRBJ1-2; D is undetermined. The CDR3 consists of 16 residues. The germline V gene has CDR1 MNHEY and CDR2 SVGAGI. Trimming removed 0 bases from V and 4 bases from J, with 15 bases in between.

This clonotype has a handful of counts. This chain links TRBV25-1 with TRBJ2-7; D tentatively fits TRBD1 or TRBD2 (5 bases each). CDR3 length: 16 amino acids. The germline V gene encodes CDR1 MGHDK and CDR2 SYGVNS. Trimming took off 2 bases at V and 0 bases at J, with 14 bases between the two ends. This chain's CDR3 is CASSEGVAGSSYEQYF. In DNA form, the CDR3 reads TGTGCCAGCAGTGAAGGGGTTGCAGGGAGCTCCTACGAGCAGTACTTC.

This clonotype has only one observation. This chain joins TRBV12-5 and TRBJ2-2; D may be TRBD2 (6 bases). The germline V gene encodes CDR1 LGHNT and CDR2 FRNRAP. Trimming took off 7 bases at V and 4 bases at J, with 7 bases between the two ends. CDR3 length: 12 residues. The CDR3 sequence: CASAGVTGELFF. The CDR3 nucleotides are TGTGCTAGTGCGGGGGTCACCGGGGAGCTGTTTTTT. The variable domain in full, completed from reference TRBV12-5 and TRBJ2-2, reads DARVTQTPRHKVTEMGQEVTMRCQPILGHNTVFWYRQTMMQGLELLAYFRNRAPLDDSGMPKDRFSAEMPDATLATLKIQPSEPRDSAVYFCASAGVTGELFFGEGSRLTVL.

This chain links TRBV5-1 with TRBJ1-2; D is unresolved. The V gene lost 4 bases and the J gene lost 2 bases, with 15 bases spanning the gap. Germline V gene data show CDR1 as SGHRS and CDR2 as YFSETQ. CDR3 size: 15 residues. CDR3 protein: CASSENTGRNYGYTF. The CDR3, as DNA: TGCGCCAGCAGCGAAAATACCGGACGGAACTATGGCTACACCTTC.

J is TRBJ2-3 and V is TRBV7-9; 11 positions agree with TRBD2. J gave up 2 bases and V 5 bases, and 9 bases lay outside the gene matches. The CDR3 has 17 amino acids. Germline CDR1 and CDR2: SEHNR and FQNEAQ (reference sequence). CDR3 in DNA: TGTGCCAGCAGCCTCGGACTAGCGGGCCTACTCACAGATACGCAGTATTTT. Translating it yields CASSLGLAGLLTDTQYF.

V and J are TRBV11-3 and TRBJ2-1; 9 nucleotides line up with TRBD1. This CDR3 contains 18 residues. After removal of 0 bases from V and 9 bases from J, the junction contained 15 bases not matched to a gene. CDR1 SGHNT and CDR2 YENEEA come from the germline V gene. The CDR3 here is CASSLEGTGLDQDSEQFF. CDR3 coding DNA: TGTGCCAGCAGCTTAGAAGGGACAGGGTTAGATCAAGACAGTGAGCAGTTCTTC.

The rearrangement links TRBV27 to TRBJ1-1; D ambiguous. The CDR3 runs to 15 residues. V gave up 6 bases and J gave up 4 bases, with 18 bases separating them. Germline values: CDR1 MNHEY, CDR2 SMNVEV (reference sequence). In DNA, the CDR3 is TGTGCCAGCAGCCCTCCCGGGGTAGAGAGCACTGAAGCTTTCTTT. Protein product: CASSPPGVESTEAFF.

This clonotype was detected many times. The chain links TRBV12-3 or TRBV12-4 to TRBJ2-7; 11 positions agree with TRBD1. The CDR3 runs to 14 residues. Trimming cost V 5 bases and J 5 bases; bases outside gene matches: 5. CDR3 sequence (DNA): TGTGCCAGCAGTGCCGGGACAGGGGGTCACGAGCAGTACTTC. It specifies CASSAGTGGHEQYF.

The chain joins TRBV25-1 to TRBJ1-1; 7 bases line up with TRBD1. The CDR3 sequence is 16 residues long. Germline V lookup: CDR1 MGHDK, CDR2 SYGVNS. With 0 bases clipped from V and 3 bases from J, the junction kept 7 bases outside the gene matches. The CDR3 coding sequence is TGTGCCAGCAGTGAATATACCCGACAGGGTGACACTGAAGCTTTCTTT. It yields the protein CASSEYTRQGDTEAFF.

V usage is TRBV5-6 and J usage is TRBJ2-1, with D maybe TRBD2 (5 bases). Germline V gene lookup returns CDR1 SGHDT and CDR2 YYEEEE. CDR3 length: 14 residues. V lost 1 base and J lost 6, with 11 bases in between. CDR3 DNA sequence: TGTGCCAGCAGCTTGACTAGTCCAGGCAATGAGCAGTTCTTC. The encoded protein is CASSLTSPGNEQFF.

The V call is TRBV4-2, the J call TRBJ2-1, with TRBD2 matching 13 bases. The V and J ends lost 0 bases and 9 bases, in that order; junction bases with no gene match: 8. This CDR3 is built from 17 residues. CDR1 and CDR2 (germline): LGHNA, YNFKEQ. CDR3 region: CASSQEYTSGRAGEQFF. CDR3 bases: TGTGCCAGCAGCCAAGAGTATACTAGCGGGAGGGCCGGTGAGCAGTTCTTC.

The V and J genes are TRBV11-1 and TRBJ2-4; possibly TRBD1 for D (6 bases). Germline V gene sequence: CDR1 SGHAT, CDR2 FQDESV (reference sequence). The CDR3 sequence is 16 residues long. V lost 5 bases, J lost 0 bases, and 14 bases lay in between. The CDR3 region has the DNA TGTGCCAGCAGCCCCCAGGACAGCTTAGCCAAAAACATTCAGTACTTC. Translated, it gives CASSPQDSLAKNIQYF. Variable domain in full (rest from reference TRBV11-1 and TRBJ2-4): EAEVAQSPRYKITEKSQAVAFWCDPISGHATLYWYRQILGQGPELLVQFQDESVVDDSQLPKDRFSAERLKGVDSTLKIQPAELGDSAMYLCASSPQDSLAKNIQYFGAGTRLSVL.

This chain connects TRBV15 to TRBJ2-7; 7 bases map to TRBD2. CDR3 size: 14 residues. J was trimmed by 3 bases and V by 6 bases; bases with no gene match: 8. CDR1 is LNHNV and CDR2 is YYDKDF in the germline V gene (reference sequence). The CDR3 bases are TGTGCCACCAGTCCGTTAACTAGCGACTACGAGCAGTACTTC. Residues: CATSPLTSDYEQYF.

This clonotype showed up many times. CDR3 residues: CAISADRGLYNEQFF. The CDR3 DNA is TGTGCCATCAGTGCGGACAGGGGACTCTACAATGAGCAGTTCTTC. The rearrangement joins TRBV10-3 to TRBJ2-1; TRBD1 aligns across 9 bases. V was clipped by 4 bases and J by 3 bases; unmatched bases: 4. The CDR3 runs 15 residues. Per germline, CDR1 ENHRY and CDR2 SYGVKD.

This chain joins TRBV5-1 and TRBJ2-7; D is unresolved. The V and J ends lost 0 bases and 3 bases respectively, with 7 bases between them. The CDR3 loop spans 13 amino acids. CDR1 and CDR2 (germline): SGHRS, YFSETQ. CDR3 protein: CASSLAGYYEQYF. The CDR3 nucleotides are TGCGCCAGCAGCTTGGCCGGATACTACGAGCAGTACTTC.

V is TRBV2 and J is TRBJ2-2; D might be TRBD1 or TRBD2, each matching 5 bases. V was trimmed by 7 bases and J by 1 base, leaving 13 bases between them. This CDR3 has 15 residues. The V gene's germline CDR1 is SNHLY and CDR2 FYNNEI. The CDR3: CASITGRLNTGELFF. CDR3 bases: TGTGCCAGCATCACGGGACGGTTGAACACCGGGGAGCTGTTTTTT.

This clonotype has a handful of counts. The CDR3 spells CATSRGGRAANTGELFF. The CDR3 DNA reads TGTGCCACCAGCAGAGGTGGGAGGGCAGCGAACACCGGGGAGCTGTTTTTT. The chain carries TRBV15 and TRBJ2-2; 7 positions match TRBD2. The germline V gene has CDR1 LNHNV and CDR2 YYDKDF (reference sequence). This CDR3 spans 17 amino acids. Germline trimming cut 1 base from V and 0 bases from J; bases unmatched to any gene: 5. Complete variable domain (other parts from reference TRBV15 and TRBJ2-2): DAMVIQNPRYQVTQFGKPVTLSCSQTLNHNVMYWYQQKSSQAPKLLFHYYDKDFNNEADTPDNFQSRRPNTSFCFLDIRSPGLGDTAMYLCATSRGGRAANTGELFFGEGSRLTVL.

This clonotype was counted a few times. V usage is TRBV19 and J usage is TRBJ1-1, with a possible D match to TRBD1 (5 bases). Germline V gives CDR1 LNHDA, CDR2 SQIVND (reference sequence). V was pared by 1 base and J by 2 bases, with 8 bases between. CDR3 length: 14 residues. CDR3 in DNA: TGTGCCAGTAGTATAGGTTGGGGCAACACTGAAGCTTTCTTT. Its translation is CASSIGWGNTEAFF.

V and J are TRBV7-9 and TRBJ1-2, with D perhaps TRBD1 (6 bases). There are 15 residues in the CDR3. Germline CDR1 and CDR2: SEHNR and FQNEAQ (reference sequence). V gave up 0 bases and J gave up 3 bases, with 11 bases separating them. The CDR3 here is CASSLAAGADYGYTF. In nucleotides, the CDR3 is TGTGCCAGCAGCTTAGCAGCAGGGGCGGACTATGGCTACACCTTC.

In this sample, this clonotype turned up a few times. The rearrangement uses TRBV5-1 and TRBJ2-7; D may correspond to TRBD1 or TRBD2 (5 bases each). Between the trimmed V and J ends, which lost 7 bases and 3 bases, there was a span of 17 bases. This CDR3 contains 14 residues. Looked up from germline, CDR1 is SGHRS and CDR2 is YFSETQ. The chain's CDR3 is CASSSLGENYEQYF. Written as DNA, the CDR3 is TGCGCCAGCTCGTCATTGGGGGAGAACTACGAGCAGTACTTC.